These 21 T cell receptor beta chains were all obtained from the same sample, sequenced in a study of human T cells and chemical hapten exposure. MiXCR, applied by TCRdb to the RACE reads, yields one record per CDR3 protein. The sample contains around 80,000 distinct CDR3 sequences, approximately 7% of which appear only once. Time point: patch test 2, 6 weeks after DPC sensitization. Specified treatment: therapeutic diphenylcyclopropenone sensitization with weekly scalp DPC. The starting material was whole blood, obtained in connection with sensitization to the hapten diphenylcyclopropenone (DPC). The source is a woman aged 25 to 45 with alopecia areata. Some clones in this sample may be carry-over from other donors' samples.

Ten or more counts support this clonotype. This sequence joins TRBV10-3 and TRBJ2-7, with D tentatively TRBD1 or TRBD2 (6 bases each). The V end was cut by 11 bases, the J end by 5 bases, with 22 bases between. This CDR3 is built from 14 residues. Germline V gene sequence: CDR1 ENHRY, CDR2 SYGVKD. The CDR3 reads CAVQTGGPADEQYF. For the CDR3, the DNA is TGTGCCGTCCAGACAGGAGGGCCGGCCGACGAGCAGTACTTC.

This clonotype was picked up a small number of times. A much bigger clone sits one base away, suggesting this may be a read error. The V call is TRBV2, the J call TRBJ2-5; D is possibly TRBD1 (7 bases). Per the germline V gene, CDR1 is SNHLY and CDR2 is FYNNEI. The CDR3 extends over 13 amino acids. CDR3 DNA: TGTGCCGGCAGGGGGGACGGCAAAGAGACCCAGTACTTC. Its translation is CAGRGDGKETQYF.

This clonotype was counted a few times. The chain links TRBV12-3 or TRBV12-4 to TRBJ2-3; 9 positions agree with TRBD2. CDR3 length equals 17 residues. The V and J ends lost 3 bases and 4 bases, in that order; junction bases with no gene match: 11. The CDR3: CASSFSGGGVGADTQYF. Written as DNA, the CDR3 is TGTGCCAGCAGTTTCTCGGGCGGGGGGGTCGGCGCAGATACGCAGTATTTT.

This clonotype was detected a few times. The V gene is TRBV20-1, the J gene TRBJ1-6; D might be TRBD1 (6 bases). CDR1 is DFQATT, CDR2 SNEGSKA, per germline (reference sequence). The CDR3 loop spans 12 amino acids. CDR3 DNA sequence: TGCAGCGGGACAAACACAAATTCACCCCTCCACTTT. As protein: CSGTNTNSPLHF.

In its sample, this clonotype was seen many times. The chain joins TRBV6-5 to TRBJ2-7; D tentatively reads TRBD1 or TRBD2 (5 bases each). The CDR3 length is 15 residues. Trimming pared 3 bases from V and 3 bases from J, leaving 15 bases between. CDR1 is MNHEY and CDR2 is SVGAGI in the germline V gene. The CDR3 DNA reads TGTGCCAGCAGTTATCGACAGCGGTCGGACTACGAGCAGTACTTC. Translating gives CASSYRQRSDYEQYF.

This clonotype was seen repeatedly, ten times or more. This chain's CDR3 is CAGPARHDSGANVLTF. The CDR3 bases are TGTGCCGGGCCAGCGAGACACGACTCTGGGGCCAACGTCCTGACTTTC. J is TRBJ2-6 and V is TRBV27; D gene uncertain. This CDR3 spans 16 amino acids. Germline V gene sequence: CDR1 MNHEY, CDR2 SMNVEV (reference sequence). V was clipped by 11 bases and J by 0 bases, with 17 bases between them.

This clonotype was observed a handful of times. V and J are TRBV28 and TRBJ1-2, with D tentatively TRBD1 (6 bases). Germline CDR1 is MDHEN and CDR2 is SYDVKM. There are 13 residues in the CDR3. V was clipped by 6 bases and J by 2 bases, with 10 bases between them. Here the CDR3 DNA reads TGTGCCAGCAGCAGGACAGTCAACTATGGCTACACCTTC. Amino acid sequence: CASSRTVNYGYTF.

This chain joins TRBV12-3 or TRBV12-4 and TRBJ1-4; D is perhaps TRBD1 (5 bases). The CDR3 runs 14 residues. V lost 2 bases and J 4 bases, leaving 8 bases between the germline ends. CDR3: CASSLTQGNEKLFF. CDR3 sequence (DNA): TGTGCCAGCAGTTTAACCCAGGGTAATGAAAAACTGTTTTTT.

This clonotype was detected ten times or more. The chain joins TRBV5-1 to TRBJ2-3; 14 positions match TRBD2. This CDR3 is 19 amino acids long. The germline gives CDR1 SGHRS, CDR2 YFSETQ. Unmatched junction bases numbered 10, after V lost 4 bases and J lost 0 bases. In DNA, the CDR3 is TGCGCCAGCAGCGGAGGACTAGCGGGGGGTCCAACTAGCACAGATACGCAGTATTTT. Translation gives CASSGGLAGGPTSTDTQYF.

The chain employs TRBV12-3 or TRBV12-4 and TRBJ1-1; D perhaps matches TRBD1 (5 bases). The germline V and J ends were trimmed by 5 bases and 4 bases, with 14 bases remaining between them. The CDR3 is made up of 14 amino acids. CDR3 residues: CASSRQGRGTEAFF. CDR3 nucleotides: TGTGCCAGCAGTCGCCAGGGAAGGGGCACTGAAGCTTTCTTT.

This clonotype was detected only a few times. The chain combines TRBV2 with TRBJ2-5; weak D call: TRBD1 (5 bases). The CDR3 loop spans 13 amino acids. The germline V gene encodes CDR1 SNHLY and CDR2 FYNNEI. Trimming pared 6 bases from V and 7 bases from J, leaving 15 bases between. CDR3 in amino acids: CASRTEVHGTQYF. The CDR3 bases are TGTGCCAGCAGGACAGAGGTTCATGGGACCCAGTACTTC.

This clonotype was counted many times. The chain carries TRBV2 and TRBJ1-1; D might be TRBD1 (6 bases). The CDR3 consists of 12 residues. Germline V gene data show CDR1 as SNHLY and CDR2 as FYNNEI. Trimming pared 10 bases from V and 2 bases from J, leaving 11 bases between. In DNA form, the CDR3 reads TGTGCCATGGGGGGCTCCAACACTGAAGCTTTCTTT. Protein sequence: CAMGGSNTEAFF.

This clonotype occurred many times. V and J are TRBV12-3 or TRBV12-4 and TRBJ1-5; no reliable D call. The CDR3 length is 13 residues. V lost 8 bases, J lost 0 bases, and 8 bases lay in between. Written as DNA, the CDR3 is TGTGCCAGCTGGCGGAATAGCAATCAGCCCCAGCATTTT. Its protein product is CASWRNSNQPQHF.

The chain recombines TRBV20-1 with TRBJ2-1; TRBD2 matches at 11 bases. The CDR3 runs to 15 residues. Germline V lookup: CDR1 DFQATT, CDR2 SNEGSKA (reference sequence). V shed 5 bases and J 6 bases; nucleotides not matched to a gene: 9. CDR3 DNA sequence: TGCAGTGCTCACCGCGGGACTAGCGGAAGCAATGAGCAGTTCTTC. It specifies CSAHRGTSGSNEQFF.

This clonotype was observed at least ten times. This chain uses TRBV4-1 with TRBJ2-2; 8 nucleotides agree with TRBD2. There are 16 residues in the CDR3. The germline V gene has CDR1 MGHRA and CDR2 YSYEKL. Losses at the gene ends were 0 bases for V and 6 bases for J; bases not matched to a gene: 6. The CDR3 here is CASSQEGTSLAGELFF. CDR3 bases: TGCGCCAGCAGCCAAGAGGGGACTAGTCTTGCCGGGGAGCTGTTTTTT.

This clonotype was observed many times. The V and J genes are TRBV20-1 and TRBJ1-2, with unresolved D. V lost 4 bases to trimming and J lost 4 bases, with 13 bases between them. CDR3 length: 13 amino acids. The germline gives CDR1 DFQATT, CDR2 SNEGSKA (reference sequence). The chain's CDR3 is CSAKGLTPYGYTF. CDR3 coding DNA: TGCAGTGCTAAGGGCCTAACCCCCTATGGCTACACCTTC.

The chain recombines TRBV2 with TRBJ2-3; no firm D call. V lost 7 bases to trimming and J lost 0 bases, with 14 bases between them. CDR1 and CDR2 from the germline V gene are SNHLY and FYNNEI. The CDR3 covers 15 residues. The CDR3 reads CASIPKTSSTDTQYF. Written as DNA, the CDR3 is TGTGCCAGCATCCCGAAAACGTCTAGCACAGATACGCAGTATTTT.

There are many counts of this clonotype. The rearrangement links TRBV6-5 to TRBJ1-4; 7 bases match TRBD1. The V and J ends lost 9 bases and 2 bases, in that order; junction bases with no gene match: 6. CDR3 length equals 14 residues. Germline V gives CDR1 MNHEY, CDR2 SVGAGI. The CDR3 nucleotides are TGTGCCAGTACTACAGGGGATACTAATGAAAAACTGTTTTTT. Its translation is CASTTGDTNEKLFF.

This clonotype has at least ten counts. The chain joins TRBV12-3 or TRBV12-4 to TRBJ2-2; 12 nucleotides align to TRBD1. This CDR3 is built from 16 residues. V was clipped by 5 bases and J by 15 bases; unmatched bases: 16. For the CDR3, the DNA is TGTGCCAGCAGTCGCTTAGGAGCCGGGACAGGGGGCACGTTGTTTTTT. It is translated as CASSRLGAGTGGTLFF.

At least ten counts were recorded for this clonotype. The CDR3 DNA reads TGTGCCAGCAGCTTAGACAGGGGACATTCACCCCTCCACTTT. As protein: CASSLDRGHSPLHF. The V gene is TRBV7-9, the J gene TRBJ1-6; 7 nucleotides agree with TRBD1. The CDR3 contains 14 residues. V was pared by 1 base and J by 8 bases, with 2 bases of the junction left unmatched. CDR1 and CDR2 (germline): SEHNR, FQNEAQ (reference sequence).

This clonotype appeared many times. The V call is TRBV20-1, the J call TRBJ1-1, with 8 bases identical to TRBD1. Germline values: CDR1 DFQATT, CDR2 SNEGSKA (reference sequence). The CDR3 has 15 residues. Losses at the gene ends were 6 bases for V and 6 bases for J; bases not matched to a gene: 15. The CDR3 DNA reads TGCAGTGCACTAGGACAGGGTATGGGTCGTGCTGAAGCTTTCTTT. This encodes CSALGQGMGRAEAFF.